The text below deals with one T cell receptor (beta chain). Its cognate antigen is unknown. This specimen belongs to a study of shared clonotypes between healthy human individuals. CDR3 length: 16 residues. Deletions cut 0 bases from V and 0 bases from J, with 11 bases between. The germline CDR1 and CDR2 sequences are MGHRA and YSYEKL. Only CD45RO-negative cells positively selected for CCR7 counted as naive CD8 cells, so terminally differentiated effector memory CD45RA+ cells were excluded. General study results and limits: About 5% of naive CD4 clonotypes were common to four donors. It was only blood that was sampled, and tissue repertoires likely differ. In the sorted subsets, rarefaction showed sequencing was incomplete despite large depth. Donor scarcity curtailed the genetic and exposure-history diversity represented herein.

Using immunoSEQ multiplex PCR, the repertoire was profiled, and TCRdb retains in-frame clones only, with some absent. The sample records some 2 million clones, approximately 94% being singletons. Sample: naive CD8+ T cells sorted from blood. The chain is built from TRBV4-1 and TRBJ1-1; TRBD1 is a possible D gene (6 bases). This TCR came from a man aged 18 to 29 in good health. The chain's CDR3 is CASSQERQAMNTEAFF. DNA of the CDR3: TGCGCCAGCAGCCAAGAGAGACAGGCTATGAACACTGAAGCTTTCTTT.